Below are 20 T cell receptor beta chains sequenced from a single sample in a study of blood T cell repertoires in COVID-19. Sequencing used immunoSEQ multiplex PCR; TCRdb keeps in-frame clones, though not all of them. Counted here are about 59,000 clones, more than 85% occurring once; the ten biggest clones make up roughly 5.3%. Sequencing was done on a sample of peripheral blood. Receptors originate from a man of 80 years or more in a cohort sampled during active COVID-19.

The gene calls are TRBV5-5 and TRBJ2-1; tentative D call: TRBD2 (6 bases). The V end lost 7 bases, the J end lost 4 bases, and 15 bases lay between the germline ends. The length of the CDR3 is 14 residues. Germline CDR1 is SGHKS and CDR2 is YYEKEE (reference sequence). The CDR3 is CASGRTSPYNEQFF. In DNA, the CDR3 is TGTGCCAGCGGGAGAACTAGCCCGTACAATGAGCAGTTCTTC. The full variable domain, with the rest looked up from reference TRBV5-5 and TRBJ2-1, is DAGVTQSPTHLIKTRGQQVTLRCSPISGHKSVSWYQQVLGQGPQFIFQYYEKEERGRGNFPDRFSARQFPNYSSELNVNALLLGDSALYLCASGRTSPYNEQFFGPGTRLTVL.

This rearrangement joins TRBV18 to TRBJ2-7; 8 bases are shared with TRBD1. The CDR3 has 14 amino acids. Trimming cost V 3 bases and J 2 bases; bases outside gene matches: 3. CDR1 and CDR2 (germline): KGHSH, LQKENI. The CDR3 sequence is CASSPQGATYEQYF. CDR3 nucleotide sequence: TGTGCCAGCTCACCTCAGGGGGCTACCTACGAGCAGTACTTC.

This clone was found a few times. The V call is TRBV4-1, the J call TRBJ1-1; the D is unclear. This CDR3 has 13 residues. V gave up 5 bases and J gave up 2 bases, with 9 bases separating them. CDR1 and CDR2 (germline): MGHRA, YSYEKL. The CDR3 nucleotides are TGCGCCAGCAGCGTACTGAGCAACACTGAAGCTTTCTTT. Amino acids: CASSVLSNTEAFF.

The chain recombines TRBV30 with TRBJ2-7; no definite D call. The length of the CDR3 is 13 residues. V gave up 5 bases and J gave up 9 bases, with 20 bases separating them. The germline gives CDR1 GTSNPN, CDR2 SVGIG (reference sequence). DNA of the CDR3: TGTGCCTGGGAATCCCTTACTCCGTCTGGGCAGTACTTC. The encoded protein is CAWESLTPSGQYF.

The V and J genes are TRBV15 and TRBJ2-5; 11 positions agree with TRBD2. The germline CDR1 and CDR2 sequences are LNHNV and YYDKDF (reference sequence). There are 19 residues in the CDR3. V shed 1 base, J shed 3 bases, and the junction held 13 bases outside the gene matches. The CDR3 bases are TGTGCCACCAGCAGAGGTCTAGCGGGGGGCCAGGTCGATGAAGAGACCCAGTACTTC. It translates to CATSRGLAGGQVDEETQYF.

J is TRBJ2-5 and V is TRBV28; 7 bases are a match to TRBD1. V was clipped by 5 bases and J by 1 base; unmatched bases: 4. The CDR3 length is 14 residues. The germline gives CDR1 MDHEN, CDR2 SYDVKM. CDR3 loop: CASSTRDSQETQYF. CDR3 DNA: TGTGCCAGCAGTACCCGGGACAGCCAAGAGACCCAGTACTTC.

The chain uses TRBV7-6 and TRBJ2-5; unclear D gene. CDR1 is SGHVS and CDR2 is FNYEAQ in the germline V gene. The CDR3 covers 15 residues. Trimming removed 1 base at V and 5 bases at J, with 14 bases between. CDR3 in amino acids: CASSLELTVRETQYF. The CDR3 DNA reads TGTGCCAGCAGCTTAGAACTAACTGTTCGGGAGACCCAGTACTTC.

The CDR3 nucleotides are TGTGCCAGCAGCCGCGCTAGCAATCAGCCCCAGCATTTT. Amino acid sequence: CASSRASNQPQHF. This chain joins TRBV9 and TRBJ1-5; the D is unclear. The CDR3 covers 13 residues. Germline lookup yields CDR1 SGDLS and CDR2 YYNGEE. V was pared by 4 bases and J by 0 bases, with 5 bases between. The variable domain in full, with the rest retrieved from reference TRBV9 and TRBJ1-5, is DSGVTQTPKHLITATGQRVTLRCSPRSGDLSVYWYQQSLDQGLQFLIQYYNGEERAKGNILERFSAQQFPDLHSELNLSSLELGDSALYFCASSRASNQPQHFGDGTRLSIL.

A remark on this clone: The sample has other DNA sequences that encode this CDR3 too. The V gene is TRBV9, the J gene TRBJ2-3; D is unresolved. V dropped 2 bases and J dropped 1 base, with 8 bases sitting between them. Germline V gene data show CDR1 as SGDLS and CDR2 as YYNGEE. CDR3 size: 14 residues. The DNA of the CDR3 is TGTGCCAGCAGCGTCTTGTCGGGCACAGATACGCAGTATTTT. It specifies CASSVLSGTDTQYF.

The gene calls are TRBV30 and TRBJ2-1; 8 bases match TRBD1. The CDR3 runs 12 residues. The V gene's germline CDR1 is GTSNPN and CDR2 SVGIG (reference sequence). CDR3: CATGASYNEQFF. Here the CDR3 DNA reads TGTGCGACAGGGGCGTCCTACAATGAGCAGTTCTTC. Full variable domain (missing parts from reference TRBV30 and TRBJ2-1): SQTIHQWPATLVQPVGSPLSLECTVEGTSNPNLYWYRQAAGRGLQLLFYSVGIGQISSEVPQNLSASRPQDRQFILSSKKLLLSDSGFYLCATGASYNEQFFGPGTRLTVL.

The chain is built from TRBV2 and TRBJ1-1, with D possibly TRBD1 on 5 matching bases. Germline CDR1 reads SNHLY; CDR2 reads FYNNEI. CDR3 length equals 15 residues. The V and J ends lost 8 bases and 4 bases respectively, with 20 bases between them. CDR3 DNA sequence: TGTGCCAGCCTCGCACCGGGCACAGGCCGCACTGAAGCTTTCTTT. Protein: CASLAPGTGRTEAFF.

The rearrangement links TRBV18 to TRBJ1-3; a possible D gene is TRBD1 (6 bases). Trimming took off 2 bases at V and 3 bases at J, with 8 bases between the two ends. The germline V gene encodes CDR1 KGHSH and CDR2 LQKENI. CDR3 length equals 14 residues. The CDR3 region is CASSPTTGGNTIYF. CDR3 bases: TGTGCCAGCTCACCAACGACAGGTGGAAACACCATATATTTT.

Turning to this clone: Germline is not matched at one junction end, which may reflect a read error. The CDR3 spells CASSYSSGNAGELFF. CDR3 nucleotide sequence: TGTGCCAGCAGTTACTCATCGGGGAACGCCGGGGAGCTGTTTTTT. The rearrangement joins TRBV6-6 to TRBJ2-2, with a tentative D call TRBD2 (5 bases). CDR1 MNHNY and CDR2 SVGAGI come from the germline V gene (reference sequence). This CDR3 region has 15 residues.

The CDR3 DNA is TGTGCCAGCAGCTTAGAGGGAGTAGCGAAGTACGAGCAGTACTTC. Translating gives CASSLEGVAKYEQYF. The genes are TRBV5-4 and TRBJ2-7, with a possible D match to TRBD2 (5 bases). From germline, CDR1 is SGHNT and CDR2 YYREEE (reference sequence). V lost 2 bases to trimming and J lost 4 bases, with 16 bases between them. The CDR3 spans 15 residues.

J is TRBJ2-1 and V is TRBV11-3, with 8 nucleotides matching TRBD2. The trim removed 1 base at V and 7 bases at J, leaving 6 bases unmatched. Germline values: CDR1 SGHNT, CDR2 YENEEA. The CDR3 is made up of 15 amino acids. Written as DNA, the CDR3 is TGTGCCAGCAGCTTAGCCGGGACTAGGGAAAATGAGCAGTTCTTC. It translates to CASSLAGTRENEQFF.

J is TRBJ2-7 and V is TRBV6-5; the match to TRBD1 covers 8 bases. The V gene's germline CDR1 is MNHEY and CDR2 SVGAGI. The CDR3 has 14 residues. The J segment lost 4 bases and the V segment lost 2 bases, leaving 4 bases of the junction unmatched. The CDR3 DNA sequence: TGTGCCAGCAGTTACCGGACAGGGAGGTACGAGCAGTACTTC. Translated: CASSYRTGRYEQYF.

V is TRBV7-8 and J is TRBJ2-5; 9 nucleotides agree with TRBD1. After removal of 5 bases from V and 4 bases from J, the junction contained 2 bases not matched to a gene. This CDR3 spans 13 amino acids. Germline V gives CDR1 SGHVS, CDR2 FQNEAQ. The CDR3 spells CASSQDRGETQYF. As DNA, the CDR3 is TGTGCCAGCAGCCAGGACAGGGGAGAGACCCAGTACTTC.

CDR3 DNA sequence: TGTGCCATCAGCCCGGACAGGTTACGCGAGCAGTACTTC. It specifies CAISPDRLREQYF. This chain links TRBV10-3 with TRBJ2-7; 7 bases align to TRBD1. CDR1 ENHRY and CDR2 SYGVKD come from the germline V gene. Unmatched junction bases numbered 8, after V lost 6 bases and J lost 6 bases. The CDR3 is 13 residues long.

This clone was detected only once. The V gene is TRBV7-9, the J gene TRBJ1-2, with D possibly being TRBD1 (5 bases). The CDR3 covers 11 residues. V was clipped by 4 bases and J by 8 bases, with 8 bases between them. Germline V gene lookup returns CDR1 SEHNR and CDR2 FQNEAQ (reference sequence). Here the CDR3 reads CASSWGDGYTF. The CDR3 DNA follows: TGTGCCAGCAGCTGGGGGGACGGCTACACCTTC.

V is TRBV19 and J is TRBJ1-1; unclear D gene. The CDR3 loop spans 15 amino acids. The V gene lost 5 bases and the J gene lost 0 bases, with 13 bases spanning the gap. CDR1 is LNHDA, CDR2 SQIVND, per germline (reference sequence). Written as DNA, the CDR3 is TGTGCCAGTAGTCACCCCGGGAGCATGAACACTGAAGCTTTCTTT. This gives the protein CASSHPGSMNTEAFF.